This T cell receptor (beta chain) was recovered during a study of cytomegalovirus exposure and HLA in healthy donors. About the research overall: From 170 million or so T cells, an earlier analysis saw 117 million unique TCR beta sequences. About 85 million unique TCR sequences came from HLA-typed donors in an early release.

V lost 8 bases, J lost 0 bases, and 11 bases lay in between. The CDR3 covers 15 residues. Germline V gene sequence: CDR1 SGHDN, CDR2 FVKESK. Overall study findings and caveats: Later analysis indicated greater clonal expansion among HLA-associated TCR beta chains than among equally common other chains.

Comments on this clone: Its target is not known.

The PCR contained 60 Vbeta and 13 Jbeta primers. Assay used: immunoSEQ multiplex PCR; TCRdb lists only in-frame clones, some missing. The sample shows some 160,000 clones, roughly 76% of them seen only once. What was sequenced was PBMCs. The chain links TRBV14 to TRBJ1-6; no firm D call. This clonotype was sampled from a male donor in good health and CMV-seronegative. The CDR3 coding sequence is TGTGCCAGCGGAATCGGGGACTCCTATAATTCACCCCTCCACTTT. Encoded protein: CASGIGDSYNSPLHF.